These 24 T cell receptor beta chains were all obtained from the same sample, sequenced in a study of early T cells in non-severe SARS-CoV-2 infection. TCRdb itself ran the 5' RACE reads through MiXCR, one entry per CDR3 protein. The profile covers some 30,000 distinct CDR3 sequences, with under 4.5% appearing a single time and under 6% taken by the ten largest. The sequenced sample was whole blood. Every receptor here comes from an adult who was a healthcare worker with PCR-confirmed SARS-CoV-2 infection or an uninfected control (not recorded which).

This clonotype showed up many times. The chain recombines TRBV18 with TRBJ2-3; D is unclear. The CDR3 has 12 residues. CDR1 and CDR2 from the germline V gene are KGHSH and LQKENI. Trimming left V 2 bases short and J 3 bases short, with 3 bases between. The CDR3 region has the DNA TGTGCCAGCTCACCAACGACAGATACGCAGTATTTT. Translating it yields CASSPTTDTQYF.

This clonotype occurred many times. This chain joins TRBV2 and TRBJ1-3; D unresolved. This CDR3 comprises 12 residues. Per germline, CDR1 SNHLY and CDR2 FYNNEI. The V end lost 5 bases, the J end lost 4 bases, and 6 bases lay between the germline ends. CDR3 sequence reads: CASSPDGNTIYF. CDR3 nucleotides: TGTGCCAGCAGTCCGGACGGAAACACCATATATTTT.

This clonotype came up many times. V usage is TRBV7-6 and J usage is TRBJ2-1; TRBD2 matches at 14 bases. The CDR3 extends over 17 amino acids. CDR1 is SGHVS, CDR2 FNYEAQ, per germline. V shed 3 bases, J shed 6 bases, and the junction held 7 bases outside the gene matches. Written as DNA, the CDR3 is TGTGCCAGCAGCTTGACTAGCGGGGGGGCTCGAGGCAATGAGCAGTTCTTC. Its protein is CASSLTSGGARGNEQFF.

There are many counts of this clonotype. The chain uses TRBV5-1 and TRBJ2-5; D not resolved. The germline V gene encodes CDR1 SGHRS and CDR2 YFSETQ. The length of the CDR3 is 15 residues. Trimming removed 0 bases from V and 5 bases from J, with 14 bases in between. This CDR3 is CASSLEGSLVETQYF. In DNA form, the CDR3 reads TGCGCCAGCAGCTTGGAAGGTAGCCTGGTGGAGACCCAGTACTTC. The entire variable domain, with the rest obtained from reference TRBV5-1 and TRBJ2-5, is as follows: KAGVTQTPRYLIKTRGQQVTLSCSPISGHRSVSWYQQTPGQGLQFLFEYFSETQRNKGNFPGRFSGRQFSNSRSEMNVSTLELGDSALYLCASSLEGSLVETQYFGPGTRLLVL.

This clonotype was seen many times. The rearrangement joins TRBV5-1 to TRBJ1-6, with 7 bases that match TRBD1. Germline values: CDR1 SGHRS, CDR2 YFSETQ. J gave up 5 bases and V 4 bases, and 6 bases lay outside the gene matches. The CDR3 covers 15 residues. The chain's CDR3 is CASSPGTADNSPLHF. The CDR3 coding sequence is TGCGCCAGCAGCCCAGGGACAGCCGATAATTCACCCCTCCACTTT.

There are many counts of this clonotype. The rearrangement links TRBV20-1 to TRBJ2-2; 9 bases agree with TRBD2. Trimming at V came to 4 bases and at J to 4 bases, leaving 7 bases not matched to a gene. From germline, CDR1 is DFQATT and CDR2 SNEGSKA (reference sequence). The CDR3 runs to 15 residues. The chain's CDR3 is CSAKVAGEITGELFF. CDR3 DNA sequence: TGCAGTGCTAAAGTAGCGGGAGAGATCACCGGGGAGCTGTTTTTT.

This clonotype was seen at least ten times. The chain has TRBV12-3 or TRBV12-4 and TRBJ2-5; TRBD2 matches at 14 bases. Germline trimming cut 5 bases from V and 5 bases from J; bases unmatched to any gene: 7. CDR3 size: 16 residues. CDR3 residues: CASSLGLAGVSETQYF. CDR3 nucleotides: TGTGCCAGCAGTCTGGGACTAGCGGGAGTATCGGAGACCCAGTACTTC.

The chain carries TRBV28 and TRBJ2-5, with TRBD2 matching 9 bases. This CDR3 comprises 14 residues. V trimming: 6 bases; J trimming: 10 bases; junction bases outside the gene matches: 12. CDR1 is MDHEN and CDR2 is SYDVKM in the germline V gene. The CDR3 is CASSPGQLAGSQYF. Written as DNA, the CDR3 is TGTGCCAGCAGCCCCGGCCAGCTAGCGGGGAGCCAGTACTTC.

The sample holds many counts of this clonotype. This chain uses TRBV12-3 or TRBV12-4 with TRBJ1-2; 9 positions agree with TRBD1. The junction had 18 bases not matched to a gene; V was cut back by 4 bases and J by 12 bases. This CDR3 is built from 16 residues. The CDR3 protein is CASSSIPPPTGGRNTF. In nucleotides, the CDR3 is TGTGCCAGCAGTTCAATACCGCCACCTACAGGGGGCAGAAACACCTTC.

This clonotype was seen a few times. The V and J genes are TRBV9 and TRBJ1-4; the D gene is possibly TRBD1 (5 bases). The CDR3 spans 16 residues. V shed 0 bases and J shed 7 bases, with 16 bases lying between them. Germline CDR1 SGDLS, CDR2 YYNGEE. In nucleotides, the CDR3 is TGTGCCAGCAGCGTAGGGGCGGGGACCGTTGGTGAAAAACTGTTTTTT. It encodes CASSVGAGTVGEKLFF.

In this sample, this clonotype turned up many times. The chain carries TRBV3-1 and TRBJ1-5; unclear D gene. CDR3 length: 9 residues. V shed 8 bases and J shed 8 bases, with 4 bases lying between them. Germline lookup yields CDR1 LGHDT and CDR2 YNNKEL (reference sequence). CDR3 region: CASPKPQHF. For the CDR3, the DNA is TGTGCCAGCCCAAAGCCCCAGCATTTT.

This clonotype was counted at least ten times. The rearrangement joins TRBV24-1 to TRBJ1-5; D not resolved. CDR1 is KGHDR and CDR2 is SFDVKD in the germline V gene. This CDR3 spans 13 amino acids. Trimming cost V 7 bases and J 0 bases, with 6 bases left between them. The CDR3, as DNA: TGTGCCACCAGCGACTATAGCAATCAGCCCCAGCATTTT. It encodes CATSDYSNQPQHF.

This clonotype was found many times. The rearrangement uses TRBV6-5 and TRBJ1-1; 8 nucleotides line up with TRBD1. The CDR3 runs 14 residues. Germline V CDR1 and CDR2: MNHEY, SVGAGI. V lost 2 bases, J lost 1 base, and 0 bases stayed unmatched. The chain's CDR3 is CASSYGTGNTEAFF. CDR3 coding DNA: TGTGCCAGCAGTTACGGGACAGGGAACACTGAAGCTTTCTTT.

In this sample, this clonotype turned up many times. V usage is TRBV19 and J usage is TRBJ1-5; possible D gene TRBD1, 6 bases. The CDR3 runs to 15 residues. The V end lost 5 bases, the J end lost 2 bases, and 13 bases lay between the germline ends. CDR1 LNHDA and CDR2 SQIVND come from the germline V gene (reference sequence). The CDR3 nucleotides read TGTGCCAGTAGTGCCCGAGGGGGGCGCAATCAGCCCCAGCATTTT. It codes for CASSARGGRNQPQHF.

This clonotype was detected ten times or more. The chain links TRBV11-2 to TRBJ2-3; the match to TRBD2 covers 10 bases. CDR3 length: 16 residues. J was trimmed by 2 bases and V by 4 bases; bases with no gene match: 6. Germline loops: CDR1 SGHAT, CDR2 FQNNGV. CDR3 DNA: TGTGCCAGCAGCTCCCGACTAGCGGGTTTCACAGATACGCAGTATTTT. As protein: CASSSRLAGFTDTQYF. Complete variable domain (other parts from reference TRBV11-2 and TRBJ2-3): EAGVAQSPRYKIIEKRQSVAFWCNPISGHATLYWYQQILGQGPKLLIQFQNNGVVDDSQLPKDRFSAERLKGVDSTLKIQPAKLEDSAVYLCASSSRLAGFTDTQYFGPGTRLTVL.

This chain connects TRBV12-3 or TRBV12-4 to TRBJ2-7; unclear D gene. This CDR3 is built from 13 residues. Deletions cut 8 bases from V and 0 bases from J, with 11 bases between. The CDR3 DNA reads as TGTGCCAGCCGTCGGGCCCTCTCCTACGAGCAGTACTTC. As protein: CASRRALSYEQYF.

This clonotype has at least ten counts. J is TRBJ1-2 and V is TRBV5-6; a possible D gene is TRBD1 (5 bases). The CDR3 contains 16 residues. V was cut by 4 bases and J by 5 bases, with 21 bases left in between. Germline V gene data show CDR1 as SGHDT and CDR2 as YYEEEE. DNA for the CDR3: TGTGCCAGCAGCCTTAGGCAGGGCCTGGGGGATTATGGCTACACCTTC. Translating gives CASSLRQGLGDYGYTF.

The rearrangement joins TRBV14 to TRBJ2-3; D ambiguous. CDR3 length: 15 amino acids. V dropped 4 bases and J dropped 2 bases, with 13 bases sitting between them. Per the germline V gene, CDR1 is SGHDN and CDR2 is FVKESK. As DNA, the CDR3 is TGTGCCAGCAGCCTGAGAAGCCCATTCACAGATACGCAGTATTTT. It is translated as CASSLRSPFTDTQYF.

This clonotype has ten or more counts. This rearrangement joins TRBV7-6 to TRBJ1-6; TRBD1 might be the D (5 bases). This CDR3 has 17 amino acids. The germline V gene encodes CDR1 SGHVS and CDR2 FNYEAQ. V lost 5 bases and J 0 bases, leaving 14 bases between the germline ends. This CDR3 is CASSRGHGTSYNSPLHF. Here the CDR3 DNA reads TGTGCCAGCAGCCGAGGACACGGTACCTCCTATAATTCACCCCTCCACTTT. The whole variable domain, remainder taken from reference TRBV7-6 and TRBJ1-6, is GAGVSQSPRYKVTKRGQDVALRCDPISGHVSLYWYRQALGQGPEFLTYFNYEAQQDKSGLPNDRFSAERPEGSISTLTIQRTEQRDSAMYRCASSRGHGTSYNSPLHFGNGTRLTVT.

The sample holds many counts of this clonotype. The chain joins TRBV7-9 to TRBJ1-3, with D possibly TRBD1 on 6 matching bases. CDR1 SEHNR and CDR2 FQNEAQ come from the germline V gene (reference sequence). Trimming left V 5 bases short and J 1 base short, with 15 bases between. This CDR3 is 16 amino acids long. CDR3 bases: TGTGCCAGCAGCCCGCAGGGGCCAGAATCTGGAAACACCATATATTTT. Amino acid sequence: CASSPQGPESGNTIYF.

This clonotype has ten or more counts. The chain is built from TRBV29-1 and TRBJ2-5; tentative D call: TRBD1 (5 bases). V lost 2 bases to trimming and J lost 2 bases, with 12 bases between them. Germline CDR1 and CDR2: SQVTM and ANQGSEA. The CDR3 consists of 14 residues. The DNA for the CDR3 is TGCAGCGTTGAAATTAGACAGCAACAAGAGACCCAGTACTTC. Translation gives CSVEIRQQQETQYF.

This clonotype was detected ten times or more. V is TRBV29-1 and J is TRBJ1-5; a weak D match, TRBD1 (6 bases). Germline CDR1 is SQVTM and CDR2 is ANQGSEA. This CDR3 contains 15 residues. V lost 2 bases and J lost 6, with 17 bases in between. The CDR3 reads CSVEMPGARGQPQHF. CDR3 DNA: TGCAGCGTTGAAATGCCGGGGGCGCGGGGTCAGCCCCAGCATTTT.

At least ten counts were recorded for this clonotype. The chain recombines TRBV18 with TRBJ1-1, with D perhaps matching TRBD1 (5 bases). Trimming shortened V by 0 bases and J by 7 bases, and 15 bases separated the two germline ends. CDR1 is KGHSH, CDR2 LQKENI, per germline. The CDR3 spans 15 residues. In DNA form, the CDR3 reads TGTGCCAGCTCACCACCGTCGGGCCAGGGCGGTGAAGCTTTCTTT. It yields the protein CASSPPSGQGGEAFF.

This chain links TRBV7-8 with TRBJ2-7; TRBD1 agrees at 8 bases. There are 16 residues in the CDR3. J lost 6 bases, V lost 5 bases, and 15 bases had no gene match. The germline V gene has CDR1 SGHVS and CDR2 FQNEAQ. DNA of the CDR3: TGTGCCAGCAGCGTAGGACCGGGACAGGTCTCGCGCGAGCAGTACTTC. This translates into CASSVGPGQVSREQYF.